This T cell receptor (beta chain) comes out of a study of T cell repertoires in cytomegalovirus infection (dated by TCRdb to between 2018 and 2021). For the wider study: Alongside well-studied HLA-B-restricted epitopes, the peptide stimulations were aimed at recently identified HLA-C-restricted CMV epitopes, whose presentation resists viral immunomodulation. Because public TCR beta signatures pointed to carriage of CMV infection together with the matching HLA type, the HLA type of each donor mattered for the analysis.

Overall results and qualifications from the work: In both this cohort and an independent roughly 400-donor cohort, the cumulative frequency of public TCR beta family members distinguished carriers of CMV infection plus the relevant HLA type. In the ex vivo response, HLA-C-restricted CMV-specific TCR beta clonotypes were dominant, and in two of eight donors the single most frequent clonotype came from this HLA-C-restricted group.

The meaning of the sample's treatment or condition label: in vitro stimulation with specific CMV peptide epitopes to enrich CMV-specific T cells. The cysteine opens and the phenylalanine closes a CDR3 of 16 amino acids. Only CDR3 DNA is held: 48 bases, read in frame from base 1. Trimming takes 10 bases off V and 4 bases off J; junction bases not matched to a gene: 17. For CDR1 and CDR2, the germline V gene lists ENHRY and SYGVKD. Regarding this clonotype: Its antigen is still unknown. No qualities accompany the bases; no much larger clone lies one base away.

Instrument used: Illumina HiSeq 1500. The public reads were run again by TCRdb, first through fastp at Q25 and then through MiXCR, and only productive beta chains were kept. Records with the same CDR3 protein are collapsed into one entry carrying the most frequent genes and DNA. The sample table contains some 940,000 distinct CDR3 sequences; only one count was recorded for around 30% of them. The ten largest clones represent over 13% of the sample. The sequencing used cultured CD8+ T cells from PBMCs, collected from culture after CMV antigen stimulation. The chain was built from TRBV10-3 and TRBJ2-7; 9 nucleotides in the junction match TRBD2. The TCR comes from a human donor in good health (CMV status not recorded). Some clones in this sample may be carry-over from other donors' samples. The CDR3 is CATAGASGEGRYEQYF. The bases are TGTGCCACCGCGGGGGCTAGCGGGGAAGGGCGATACGAGCAGTACTTC.